This entry concerns a single T cell receptor (beta chain). Here immunoSEQ multiplex PCR was the method, and the copy in TCRdb shows in-frame clones only, minus some. The sample consists of roughly 100,000 clones, approximately 91% of them appearing once. V gave up 5 bases and J gave up 8 bases; unmatched junction bases: 4. This CDR3 spans 12 amino acids. CDR1 is MNHEY, CDR2 SVGAGI, per germline. The sample belongs to a study of blood T cell repertoires in COVID-19. Background on the study: Samples taken during acute and convalescent COVID-19 were collected in the United States, Italy and Spain. PBMCs, B-cell-depleted T cells, or T cells were the source of the cDNA or gDNA that made up the material.

The chain is built from TRBV6-5 and TRBJ1-2, with 8 bases lining up with TRBD1. Material: peripheral blood. The clonotype originates from a man between 18 and 29 years old with acute or convalescent COVID-19. DNA for the CDR3: TGTGCCAGCAGTCGGGACAGGACAGGCTACACCTTC. Protein product: CASSRDRTGYTF.